This TCR beta chain is from a study of CD8 T cells in ankylosing spondylitis (TCRdb year 2017). At the level of the whole study: T cell receptor beta repertoires were profiled in healthy donors and ankylosing spondylitis patients so that disease-linked TCR variants could be found. In total, the full study cohort was made up of some 100 healthy donors and 20 to 25 ankylosing spondylitis patients. Peripheral blood was sampled, and synovial fluid was also collected from ankylosing spondylitis patients.

Beyond this particular receptor, the publication reports: The disease-linked clones had a CD8+ phenotype and were found at relatively low frequencies in peripheral blood. Some of the motif variants had been reported before in the synovial fluid and blood of reactive arthritis patients, a finding that suggests common disease-initiation mechanisms. A TCR beta motif of roughly 8 highly homologous amino acid variants appeared characteristic of blood from ankylosing spondylitis patients. The disease-linked clones were reported to be significantly enriched in matched synovial fluid samples from ankylosing spondylitis patients.

With regard to this clonotype: It has no known antigen specificity. No much larger clonotype is one base removed from it; base qualities were not supplied.

Instrument used: Illumina HiSeq 2500. Quantitative 5'-RACE with molecular barcodes was used to prepare TCR beta libraries. The study's own analysis went as follows. A new computational method, built on a probabilistic model of VDJ rearrangement, was used to identify disease-linked TCR variants. Clones were called with MiXCR by TCRdb after fastp trimmed the public reads at Q25, and only in-frame beta chains were retained. Every distinct CDR3 protein forms one entry, paired with its most common genes and DNA. These V and J calls derive from TCRdb rather than the authors' analysis. This sample gives 150,000 to 200,000 distinct CDR3 sequences in total; 10% to 15% of them show up just once. Approximately 11% of the sample belongs to the ten largest clones. V loses 6 bases of germline sequence and J loses 15 bases, and the interval between the two ends is 22 bases. Via the germline V gene (reference sequence), CDR1 is LNHDA and CDR2 SQIVND. From its cysteine to its phenylalanine, the CDR3 spans 13 amino acids. Here the CDR3 DNA is all that survives: 39 bases in frame from base 1.

The chain links TRBV19 with TRBJ2-3, with the D gene too uncertain to name. Sequenced sample: blood, either unsorted or a sorted T cell fraction (not recorded which). The receptor's source is a female donor with ankylosing spondylitis or in good health (not recorded which). The CDR3 protein is CASSHTAAGRPYF. The DNA reads as follows: TGTGCCAGTAGCCATACCGCAGCCGGAAGGCCCTATTTT.